A selection of T cell receptor beta chains follows, all from one sample in a study of control samples from healthy donors and cancer patients. Some clones are missing from TCRdb's copy, which holds only in-frame ones; the method was immunoSEQ multiplex PCR. This sample has about 120,000 clones, with approximately 92% found just once. Sample: PBMCs. These receptors all stem from a woman in her forties or fifties with colorectal cancer. Each CDR3 is given with its conserved first and last residue. D genes are given only for firm matches. Where a row states a size, it is once, few, many or the class of an expanded clone; other rows omit it.

>TRBV9|TRBJ2-7|-|TRBD2
TGTGCCAGCAGCACAGGCGGGAGGGGAACCTACGAGCAGTACTTC
CASSTGGRGTYEQYF
>TRBV4-1|TRBJ1-5|-|-
TGCGCCAGCAGCCAAGATATTCGGCAGCCCCAGCATTTT
CASSQDIRQPQHF
>TRBV7-3|TRBJ2-2|-|-
TGTGCCAGCAGCTTAGGTCCTCCGACAGCGAACACCGGGGAGCTGTTTTTT
CASSLGPPTANTGELFF
>TRBV29-1|TRBJ2-3|-|-
TGCAGCGTTGCTGGGGTCGCAGCTAGCACAGATACGCAGTATTTT
CSVAGVAASTDTQYF
>TRBV3-1/TRBV3-2|TRBJ1-2|-|-
TGTGCCAGCAGCCCCCATCCCGCCCGGGACACCCTATTC
CASSPHPARDTLF
>TRBV10-3|TRBJ2-5|-|-
TGTGCCATCGGGACGGTGGAGACCCAGTACTTC
CAIGTVETQYF
>TRBV21-1|TRBJ2-5|-|-
TGTGCCAGCAGCAAAGTGATCGAGACCCAGTACTTC
CASSKVIETQYF
>TRBV30|TRBJ1-1|-|-
TGTGCCTGGAGTGTAACCCTGGGTGGCACTGAAGCTTTCTTT
CAWSVTLGGTEAFF
>TRBV5-1|TRBJ2-1|-|-
TGCGCCAGCAGCTTACCGCGGATTGGTGAGCAGTTCTTC
CASSLPRIGEQFF
>TRBV19|TRBJ1-5|-|-
TGTGCCAGTAGTATTTCCAGGGGAAGCAATCAGCCCCAGCATTTT
CASSISRGSNQPQHF
>TRBV19|TRBJ2-7|once|TRBD2
TGTGCCAGTAGTGTGAGCGGGAGAATGAGGGAGCAGTACTTC
CASSVSGRMREQYF
>TRBV3-1/TRBV3-2|TRBJ1-3|-|-
TGTGCCAGCAGCCAAGTGGCGGGGGGCCCTAGCTTTGGAAACACCATATATTTT
CASSQVAGGPSFGNTIYF
>TRBV28|TRBJ2-3|-|-
TGTGCCAGCACCCCAGCGCTAGCCGGAGATACGCAGTATTTT
CASTPALAGDTQYF
>TRBV6-1|TRBJ2-7|-|-
TGTGCCAGCAGTGAAGAACCCTACGAGCAGTACTTC
CASSEEPYEQYF
>TRBV12-3/TRBV12-4|TRBJ2-7|-|TRBD2
TGTGCCAGCAGTTTTCGGGAGGGGCAGTACTTC
CASSFREGQYF
>TRBV4-2|TRBJ2-1|-|TRBD2
TGTGCCAGCAGCCAAGATCTGAGCGGGAGTCACAATGAGCAGTTCTTC
CASSQDLSGSHNEQFF
>TRBV6-5|TRBJ2-5|-|-
TGTGCCAGCAGTTACTCGTCGGGGGACTACCAAGAGACCCAGTACTTC
CASSYSSGDYQETQYF
>TRBV27|TRBJ1-1|-|TRBD1
TGTGCCAGCAGCTTCGGGACAGGGGTAACTGAAGCTTTCTTT
CASSFGTGVTEAFF
>TRBV19|TRBJ1-1|-|-
TGTGCCAGTAGGTCTCTTGCCCTCAGGGACACTGAAGCTTTCTTT
CASRSLALRDTEAFF
>TRBV6-2/TRBV6-3|TRBJ2-3|-|-
TGTGCCAGCAGTTACTCGTTCCCCTACGGGCCTAGGGCCCGAGATACGCAGTATTTT
CASSYSFPYGPRARDTQYF
>TRBV6-5|TRBJ1-1|-|-
TGTGCCGGGCGGGGGGACCTGAACACTGAAGCTTTCTTT
CAGRGDLNTEAFF
>TRBV15|TRBJ2-1|once|TRBD1
TGTGCCACCAGCCAAGACAGGGGCCCCTTCAATGAGCAGTTCTTC
CATSQDRGPFNEQFF
>TRBV3-1/TRBV3-2|TRBJ2-7|-|-
TGTGCCAGCAGCCAAGATCTTGGGGGGTCCTACGAGCAGTACTTC
CASSQDLGGSYEQYF
>TRBV3-1/TRBV3-2|TRBJ2-1|-|-
TGTGCCAGCAGCCATGGCGTGGTCTACAATGAGCAGTTCTTC
CASSHGVVYNEQFF
>TRBV4-1|TRBJ2-7|-|-
TGCGCCAGCAGCCAAGATCTAGGGTACAGATCCCCCTACGAGCAGTACTTC
CASSQDLGYRSPYEQYF
>TRBV7-2|TRBJ2-7|-|TRBD2
TGTGCCAGCAGCTTATCTAGCGGGTCTCCCAACGAGCAGTACTTC
CASSLSSGSPNEQYF
>TRBV5-1|TRBJ2-1|-|TRBD2
TGCGCCAGCAGCTTGGTATCGGGGGGTAGTGCATTGGATGAGCAGTTCTTC
CASSLVSGGSALDEQFF
>TRBV5-6|TRBJ1-2|-|TRBD1
TGTGCCAGCAGCTTGCAGGGGGCAGACTATGGCTACACCTTC
CASSLQGADYGYTF
>TRBV4-2|TRBJ2-7|-|TRBD1
TGTGCCAGCAGCCAAGGTGGGACAGGCCGCGTCGGGCCGGAATACGAGCAGTACTTC
CASSQGGTGRVGPEYEQYF
>TRBV30|TRBJ1-2|-|TRBD1
TGTGCCTGGAGCACGGGACAGGGACTCCTTGGCTATGGCTACACCTTC
CAWSTGQGLLGYGYTF
>TRBV18|TRBJ1-5|-|-
TGTGCCAGCTCACTGGACAGATTGGAGCCCCAGCATTTT
CASSLDRLEPQHF
>TRBV7-8|TRBJ2-5|-|-
TGTGCCAGCAGCCGCGGCAACGAAGAGACCCAGTACTTC
CASSRGNEETQYF
>TRBV27|TRBJ2-3|-|-
TGTGCCAGCAGCCGGCGTGGGGGTACGCAGTATTTT
CASSRRGGTQYF
>TRBV6-1|TRBJ1-5|-|TRBD1
TGTGCCAGCAGTGGGGACAGCACATTTAGCAATCAGCCCCAGCATTTT
CASSGDSTFSNQPQHF
>TRBV5-6|TRBJ2-5|-|TRBD1
TGTGCCAGCAGCTTGCCCCAGGGGGCAGAGACCCAGTACTTC
CASSLPQGAETQYF
>TRBV7-9|TRBJ1-1|-|TRBD1
TGTGCCAGCAGCCGCGGCCAGAGGGGGCAGGAAGCTTTCTTT
CASSRGQRGQEAFF
>TRBV18|TRBJ1-5|-|-
TGTGCCAGCTCCCAAGACATGACTAGCAATCAGCCCCAGCATTTT
CASSQDMTSNQPQHF
>TRBV12-5|TRBJ1-5|-|-
TGTGCTAGTGGCTCCCTTCGACAGGGCAATCAGCCCCAGCATTTT
CASGSLRQGNQPQHF
>TRBV6-5|TRBJ2-1|-|TRBD2
TGTGCCACCCGGGCGGGAGGGCACTACAATGAGCAGTTCTTC
CATRAGGHYNEQFF
>TRBV28|TRBJ1-1|-|TRBD1
TGTGCCAGCAGTTTCCCACGAACAGGGGACGGGGACACTGAAGCTTTCTTT
CASSFPRTGDGDTEAFF
>TRBV28|TRBJ2-7|-|-
TGTGCCAGCAGTTTCTTCGGCCAAGCCTACGAGCAGTACTTC
CASSFFGQAYEQYF
>TRBV19|TRBJ2-5|-|TRBD1
TGTGCCAGTAGTCCCCGGACAGGGTCCTCGGCCCAGTACTTC
CASSPRTGSSAQYF
>TRBV6-5|TRBJ1-3|-|-
TGTGCCAGCAGTCTCTCCTCTGGAAACACCATATATTTT
CASSLSSGNTIYF
>TRBV5-1|TRBJ1-2|-|-
TGCGCCAGCAGCGAACGGAACTATGGCTACACCTTC
CASSERNYGYTF
>TRBV7-9|TRBJ1-2|-|TRBD1
TGTGCCAGCAGCTTAGGAGGGGGCGAGAACTATGGCTACACCTTC
CASSLGGGENYGYTF
>TRBV2|TRBJ1-1|-|TRBD1
TGTGCCAGCAGGCGGCGGGACAGCCCTAATGAAGCTTTCTTT
CASRRRDSPNEAFF
>TRBV7-9|TRBJ1-1|-|-
TGTTCCAGCGAAAAGAGCCCCACTGAAGCTTTCTTT
CSSEKSPTEAFF
>TRBV6-2/TRBV6-3|TRBJ2-2|-|-
TGTGCCAGCAGTCCCCTGGACCGAAACACCGGGGAGCTGTTTTTT
CASSPLDRNTGELFF
>TRBV18|TRBJ2-3|-|-
TGTGCCAGCTCACCGGACTCCATGAGGGCTCCAGATACGCAGTATTTT
CASSPDSMRAPDTQYF